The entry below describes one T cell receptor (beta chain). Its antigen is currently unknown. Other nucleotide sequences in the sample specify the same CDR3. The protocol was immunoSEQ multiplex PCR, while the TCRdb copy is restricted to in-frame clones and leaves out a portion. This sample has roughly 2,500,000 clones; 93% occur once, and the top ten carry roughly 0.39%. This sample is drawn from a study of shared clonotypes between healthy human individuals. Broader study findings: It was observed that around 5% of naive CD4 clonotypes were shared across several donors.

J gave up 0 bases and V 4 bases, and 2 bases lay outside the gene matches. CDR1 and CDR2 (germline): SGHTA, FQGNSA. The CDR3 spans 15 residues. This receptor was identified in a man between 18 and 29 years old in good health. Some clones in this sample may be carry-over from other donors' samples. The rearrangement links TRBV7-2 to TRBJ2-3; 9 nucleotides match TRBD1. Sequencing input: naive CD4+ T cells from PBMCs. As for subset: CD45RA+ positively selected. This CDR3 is CASSSDRGSTDTQYF. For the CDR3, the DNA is TGTGCCAGCAGCTCCGACAGGGGGAGCACAGATACGCAGTATTTT.